This TCR beta chain was profiled in a study of graft-versus-host responses after intestinal transplantation (dated by TCRdb to the early 2020s). Concerning the study at large: Recipients received multivisceral, liver-intestinal, or isolated intestinal transplants. Anti-thymocyte globulin induction was given to all recipients, followed by maintenance tacrolimus and steroids for about 3 years. Graft-versus-host and host-versus-graft alloreactive T cell clones were tracked in the graft, circulation and bone marrow after intestinal transplantation using bulk TCR-beta CDR3 sequencing. To identify alloreactive clones, pre-transplant mixed lymphocyte reaction products were sequenced and then compared with unstimulated pre-transplant donor and recipient T cells. The cohort enrolled about two dozen intestinal transplant recipients including one retransplant, and a few patients lacking pretransplant specimens were excluded. Donor T cell macrochimerism was defined as a peak of at least 4% donor T cells among recipient peripheral blood mononuclear cells. Rather than being sequenced by the commercial service, samples from a few later patients were sequenced in-house on an Illumina MiSeq and processed with MiXCR.

Library preparation was by the immunoSEQ multiplex PCR assay. For most patients, genomic DNA was subjected to high-throughput TCR-beta CDR3 sequencing by Adaptive Biotechnologies. The paper's data handling went like this. TCR sequencing data for roughly 18 patients were retrieved from Adaptive's ImmunoSEQ software; a few other patients were processed with MiXCR and VDJtools. Because the origin of CDR3 nucleotide sequences shared between donor and recipient could not be assigned, those sequences were removed. At least 2-fold expansion over unstimulated cells and a minimum CFSE-low frequency of 0.002% (template counts) or 0.001% (read counts) were required for clones to be classified as alloreactive. Clones were considered mappable if detected in sequenced pre-transplant spleen, lymph node, or MLR CFSE-low populations of the donor or recipient. Cumulative frequency of alloreactive clones was calculated as a percentage of all sequences weighted by copy number. TCRdb retrieved this table from immuneACCESS and kept in-frame rearrangements only. Not all clones are present; in checked studies, unresolved V genes account for under half, and no reason is known for the remainder. Clone size and the V and J calls come from that table; the DNA yielded D and trimming. Across this sample there are about 37,000 clones, with about 90% seen only once. In total, the top ten clones hold more than 15% of the sample.

The germline V gene encodes CDR1 KGHSH and CDR2 LQKENI. V is clipped by 5 bases and J by 3 bases, and the sequence between their germline boundaries is 20 bases long. The CDR3 covers 16 residues, taking in both the cysteine and the phenylalanine. Only the CDR3 region is kept as DNA, spanning 48 bases read in frame from base 1. General study outcomes and caveats: The conclusions were limited by the relatively low number and heterogeneity of the intestinal transplant patients. Early after transplant, peak levels of circulating GvH clones were found to be associated with declines in HvG clones. GvH clones were found in recipient bone marrow, and some of the GvH clones appeared earlier in ileal mucosa or blood, which is consistent with an intestinal mucosal origin. In patients with donor T cell macrochimerism, the allografts had high GvH to HvG T cell clonal ratios.

To isolate intraepithelial and lamina propria lymphocytes from graft specimens, dithiothreitol, EDTA incubations and collagenase D digestion were used. Serial intestinal graft biopsy specimens collected up to 600 days after transplant underwent bulk TCR-beta sequencing. Of note for this clone: This receptor's antigen is unknown. Base quality data are lacking; no much larger clone is found one base away.

This clonotype was sampled from a human patient who received an intestinal transplant, so some T cells may come from the graft donor. This specimen consisted of ileum tissue, obtained 200 to 210 days after intestinal transplant. The chain links TRBV18 with TRBJ2-7; TRBD1 is a possible D gene, resting on 6 matching bases. At the DNA level, the sequence is TGTGCCAGCTCATTGCCGGGACAATCGATCCTCTACGAGCAGTACTTC. This codes for CASSLPGQSILYEQYF.